This T cell receptor beta chain was retrieved from a study of T cell repertoires in cytomegalovirus infection. The wider study: Indications of both CMV infection and matching HLA type were provided by public TCR beta signatures.

In TCRdb, the reads were re-called with MiXCR into one record per CDR3 protein. The data contain around 450,000 distinct CDR3 sequences, 25% to 40% of them singletons. The CDR3 has 12 amino acids. There are many counts of this clonotype. Its cognate antigen is unknown. The junction departs from the called germline gene at one end, perhaps through a read error. Regarding the study as a whole: Cumulative frequency of public TCR beta families picked out carriers of CMV plus the relevant HLA. HLA-C-restricted TCR beta clonotypes specific for CMV led the ex vivo response.

Sequenced material: PBMCs. This TCR was recovered from a human donor in good health (CMV status not recorded). Some clones in this sample may be carry-over from other donors' samples. The chain is built from TRBV12-3 or TRBV12-4 and TRBJ1-2, with TRBD1 as a possible D gene (6 bases). The CDR3 loop is CASSLSGDKGAF. The CDR3 DNA sequence: TGTGCCAGCAGTTTATCTGGGGACAAAGGAGCCTTC.